The 15 T cell receptor beta chains below were found in one sample sequenced in a study of CXCR3-negative and CXCR3-positive naive CD8 T cells. The libraries of TRB cDNA were prepared using 5' RACE with UMI labels. TCRdb re-called the 5' RACE reads, yielding one record per CDR3 amino acid sequence without DNA. The sample table includes about 62,000 distinct CDR3 sequences. Sample: naive CXCR3- CD8+ T cells from blood. Subset of the sample: CD45RO-CCR7+CD27+CD95- naive CD8+ T cells lacking CXCR3 (TNR3-). Source of these receptors: a human donor in good health. Some clones in this sample may be carry-over from other donors' samples.

The V call is TRBV11-2, the J call TRBJ2-7; absent DNA, TCRdb's TRBD2 call cannot be checked. The germline gives CDR1 SGHAT, CDR2 FQNNGV. The CDR3 has 12 amino acids. The CDR3 loop is CASSTLNYEQYF.

The chain employs TRBV7-3 and TRBJ2-1; TCRdb outputs TRBD2, but without DNA this stays unchecked. Germline CDR1 reads SGHTA; CDR2 reads FQGTGA. This CDR3 has 14 residues. CDR3 in amino acids: CASSSSGGAVEQFF. The full variable domain, completed using reference TRBV7-3 and TRBJ2-1, is GAGVSQTPSNKVTEKGKYVELRCDPISGHTALYWYRQSLGQGPEFLIYFQGTGAADDSGLPNDRFFAVRPEGSVSTLKIQRTERGDSAVYLCASSSSGGAVEQFFGPGTRLTVL.

The chain recombines TRBV10-3 with TRBJ2-1. This CDR3 contains 15 residues. Germline V gene data show CDR1 as ENHRY and CDR2 as SYGVKD. The CDR3 spells CAISESQTSYNEQFF.

This chain uses TRBV20-1 with TRBJ2-3; TCRdb designates TRBD1, a call that cannot be tested without DNA. Germline lookup yields CDR1 DFQATT and CDR2 SNEGSKA (reference sequence). This CDR3 spans 15 amino acids. The CDR3 spells CSALGGRGRTDTQYF.

The chain joins TRBV7-9 to TRBJ1-2; TCRdb selects TRBD1, and the lack of DNA leaves this call unchecked. The CDR3 covers 17 residues. Germline assignment: CDR1 SEHNR and CDR2 FQNEAQ (reference sequence). The CDR3 sequence is CASSQNTWTGNNYGYTF.

V is TRBV20-1 and J is TRBJ1-1. The germline V gene has CDR1 DFQATT and CDR2 SNEGSKA (reference sequence). The CDR3 has 13 amino acids. This chain's CDR3 is CSALFGEVTEAFF.

The gene calls are TRBV29-1 and TRBJ2-7; absent DNA, TCRdb's TRBD2 call cannot be checked. The CDR3 contains 13 residues. CDR1 SQVTM and CDR2 ANQGSEA come from the germline V gene. CDR3 region: CSVITEDIYEQYF.

The CDR3 reads CSARDVFQRGPPLNTDTQYF. The chain employs TRBV20-1 and TRBJ2-3; there is no DNA to check the TCRdb D call of TRBD1. The CDR3 extends over 20 amino acids. The germline V gene encodes CDR1 DFQATT and CDR2 SNEGSKA (reference sequence).

This chain connects TRBV4-3 to TRBJ2-2. The germline CDR1 and CDR2 sequences are LGHNA and YSLEER. The CDR3 extends over 16 amino acids. CDR3: CASSQDSWGTGGELFF.

The V gene is TRBV6-5, the J gene TRBJ2-2; lacking DNA, the TRBD1 call made by TCRdb goes unchecked. The CDR3 is made up of 14 amino acids. The V gene's germline CDR1 is MNHEY and CDR2 SVGAGI. The CDR3 sequence is CASTVGQSTGELFF.

The chain links TRBV20-1 to TRBJ2-1; TCRdb's D gene call, TRBD2, goes unchecked for lack of DNA. The CDR3 is 14 residues long. Germline V gene sequence: CDR1 DFQATT, CDR2 SNEGSKA (reference sequence). The CDR3 reads CSARPPLENNEQFF.

V usage is TRBV4-1 and J usage is TRBJ1-5; TCRdb calls TRBD1, which cannot be checked without DNA. The CDR3 runs 15 residues. From germline, CDR1 is MGHRA and CDR2 YSYEKL. The CDR3 sequence: CASSNRQGVSQPQHF.

The chain employs TRBV19 and TRBJ2-1; TCRdb outputs TRBD1, but without DNA this stays unchecked. The CDR3 is 15 residues long. Germline values: CDR1 LNHDA, CDR2 SQIVND (reference sequence). This CDR3 reads CASSVGLSSYNEQFF.

The CDR3 spells CASSPGQGGVEQFF. The V gene is TRBV12-3 or TRBV12-4, the J gene TRBJ2-1; there is no DNA to check the TCRdb D call of TRBD1. The CDR3 length is 14 residues.

The rearrangement joins TRBV7-8 to TRBJ2-1. The CDR3 is 16 residues long. Germline loops: CDR1 SGHVS, CDR2 FQNEAQ. CDR3 in amino acids: CASSKDPRSSYNEQFF.